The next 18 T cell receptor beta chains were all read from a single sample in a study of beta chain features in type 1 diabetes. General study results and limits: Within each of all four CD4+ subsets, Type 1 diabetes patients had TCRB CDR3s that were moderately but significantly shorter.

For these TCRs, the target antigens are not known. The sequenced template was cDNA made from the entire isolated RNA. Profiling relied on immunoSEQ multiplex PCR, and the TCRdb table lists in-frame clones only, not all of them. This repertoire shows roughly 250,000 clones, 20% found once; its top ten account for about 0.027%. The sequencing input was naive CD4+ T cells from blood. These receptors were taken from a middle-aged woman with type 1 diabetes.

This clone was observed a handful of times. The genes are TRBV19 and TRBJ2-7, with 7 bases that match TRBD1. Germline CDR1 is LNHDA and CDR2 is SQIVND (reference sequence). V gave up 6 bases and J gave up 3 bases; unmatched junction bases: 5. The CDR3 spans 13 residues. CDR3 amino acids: CASSKGQIYEQYF. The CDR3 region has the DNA TGTGCCAGTAGCAAGGGACAGATCTACGAGCAGTACTTC. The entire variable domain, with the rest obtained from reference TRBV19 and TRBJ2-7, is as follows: DGGITQSPKYLFRKEGQNVTLSCEQNLNHDAMYWYRQDPGQGLRLIYYSQIVNDFQKGDIAEGYSVSREKKESFPLTVTSAQKNPTAFYLCASSKGQIYEQYFGPGTRLTVT.

DNA of the CDR3: TGTGCCAGCAGTGGTGGGGGGGGCCACCAAGAGACCCAGTACTTC. Its translation is CASSGGGGHQETQYF. V usage is TRBV6-1 and J usage is TRBJ2-5; a weak D match, TRBD2 (7 bases). This CDR3 region has 15 residues. V lost 4 bases to trimming and J lost 0 bases, with 12 bases between them. CDR1 MNHNS and CDR2 SASEGT come from the germline V gene.

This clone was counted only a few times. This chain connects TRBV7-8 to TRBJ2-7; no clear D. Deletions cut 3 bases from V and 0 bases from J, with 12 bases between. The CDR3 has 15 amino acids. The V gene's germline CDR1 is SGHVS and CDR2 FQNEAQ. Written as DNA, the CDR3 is TGTGCCAGCAGCTTTGGAGCTACATTCTCCTACGAGCAGTACTTC. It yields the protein CASSFGATFSYEQYF.

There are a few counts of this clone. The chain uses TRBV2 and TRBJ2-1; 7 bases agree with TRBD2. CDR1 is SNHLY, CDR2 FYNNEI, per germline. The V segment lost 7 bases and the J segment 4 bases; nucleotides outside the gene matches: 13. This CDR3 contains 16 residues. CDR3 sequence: CASKLGLAEIYNEQFF. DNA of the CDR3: TGTGCCAGCAAACTAGGGCTAGCGGAAATTTACAATGAGCAGTTCTTC.

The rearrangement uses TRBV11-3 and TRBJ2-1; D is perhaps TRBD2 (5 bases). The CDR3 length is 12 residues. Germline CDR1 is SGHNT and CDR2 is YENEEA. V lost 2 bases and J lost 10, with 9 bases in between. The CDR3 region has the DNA TGTGCCAGCAGCTTACGAGGGAGCGAGCAGTTCTTC. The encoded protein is CASSLRGSEQFF.

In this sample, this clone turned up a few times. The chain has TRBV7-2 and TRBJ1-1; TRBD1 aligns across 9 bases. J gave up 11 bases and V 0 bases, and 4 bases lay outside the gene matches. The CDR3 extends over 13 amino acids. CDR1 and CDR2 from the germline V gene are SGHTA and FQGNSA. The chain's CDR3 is CASSLAGQGPAFF. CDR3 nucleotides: TGTGCCAGCAGCTTAGCGGGACAGGGCCCCGCTTTCTTT.

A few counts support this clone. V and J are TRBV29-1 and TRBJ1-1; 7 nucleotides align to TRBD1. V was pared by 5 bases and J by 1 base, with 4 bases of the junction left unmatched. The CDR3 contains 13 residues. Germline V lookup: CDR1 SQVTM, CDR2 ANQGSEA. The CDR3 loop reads CSVRRTGNTEAFF. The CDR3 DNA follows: TGCAGCGTTCGAAGGACAGGGAACACTGAAGCTTTCTTT.

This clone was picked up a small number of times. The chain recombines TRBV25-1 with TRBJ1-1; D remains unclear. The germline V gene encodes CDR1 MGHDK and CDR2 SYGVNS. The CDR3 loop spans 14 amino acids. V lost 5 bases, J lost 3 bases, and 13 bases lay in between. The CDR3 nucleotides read TGTGCCAGCAGTCGGGCGGGTTCGGACACTGAAGCTTTCTTT. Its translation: CASSRAGSDTEAFF.

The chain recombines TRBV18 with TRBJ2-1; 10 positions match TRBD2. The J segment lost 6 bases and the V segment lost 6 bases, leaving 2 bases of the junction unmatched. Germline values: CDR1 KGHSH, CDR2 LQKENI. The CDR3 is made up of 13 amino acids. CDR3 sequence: CASSSGRTNEQFF. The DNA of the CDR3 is TGTGCCAGCTCTAGCGGGAGGACCAATGAGCAGTTCTTC.

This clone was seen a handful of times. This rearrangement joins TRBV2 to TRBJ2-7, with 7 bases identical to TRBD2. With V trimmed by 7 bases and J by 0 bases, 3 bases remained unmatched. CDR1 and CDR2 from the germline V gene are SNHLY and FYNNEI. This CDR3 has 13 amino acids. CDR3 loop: CASTRDYSYEQYF. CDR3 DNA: TGTGCCAGCACGCGGGACTACTCCTACGAGCAGTACTTC.

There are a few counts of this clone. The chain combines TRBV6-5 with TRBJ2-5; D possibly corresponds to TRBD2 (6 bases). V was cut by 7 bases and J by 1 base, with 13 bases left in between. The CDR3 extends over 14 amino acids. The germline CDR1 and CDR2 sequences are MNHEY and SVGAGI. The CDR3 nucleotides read TGTGCCAGCAACCCCCGGGGGACCCAAGAGACCCAGTACTTC. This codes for CASNPRGTQETQYF.

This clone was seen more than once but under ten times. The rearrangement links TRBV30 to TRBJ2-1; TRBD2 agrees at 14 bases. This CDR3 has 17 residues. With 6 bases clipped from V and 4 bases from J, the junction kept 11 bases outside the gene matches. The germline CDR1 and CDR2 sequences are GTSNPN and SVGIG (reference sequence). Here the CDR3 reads CACAGTSGSLVYNEQFF. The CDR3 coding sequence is TGTGCCTGCGCCGGGACTAGCGGGAGTTTGGTGTACAATGAGCAGTTCTTC.

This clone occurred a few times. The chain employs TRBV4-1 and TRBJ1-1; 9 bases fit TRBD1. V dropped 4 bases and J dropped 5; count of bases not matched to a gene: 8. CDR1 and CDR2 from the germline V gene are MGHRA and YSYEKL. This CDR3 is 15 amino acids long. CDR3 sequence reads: CASSRLQGARTEAFF. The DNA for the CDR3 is TGCGCCAGCAGCCGCTTACAGGGGGCGCGGACTGAAGCTTTCTTT.

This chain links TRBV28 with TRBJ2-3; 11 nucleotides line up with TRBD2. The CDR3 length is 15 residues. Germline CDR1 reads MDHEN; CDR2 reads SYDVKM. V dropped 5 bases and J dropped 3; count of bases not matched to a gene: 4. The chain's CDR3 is CASSQTSGRTDTQYF. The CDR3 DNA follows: TGTGCCAGCAGTCAAACTAGCGGGAGAACAGATACGCAGTATTTT.

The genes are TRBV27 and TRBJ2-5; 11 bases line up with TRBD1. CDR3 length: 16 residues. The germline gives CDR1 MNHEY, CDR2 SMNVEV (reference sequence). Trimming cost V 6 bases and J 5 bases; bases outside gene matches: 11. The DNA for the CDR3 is TGTGCCAGCAGCCCTTACGGACAGGGGGCATGGGAGACCCAGTACTTC. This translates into CASSPYGQGAWETQYF.

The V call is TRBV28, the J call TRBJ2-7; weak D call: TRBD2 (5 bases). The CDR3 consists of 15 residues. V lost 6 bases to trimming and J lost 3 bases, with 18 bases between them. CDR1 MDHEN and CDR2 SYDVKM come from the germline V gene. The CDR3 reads CASSIKVPGNYEQYF. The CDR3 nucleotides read TGTGCCAGCAGCATAAAGGTCCCGGGGAACTACGAGCAGTACTTC. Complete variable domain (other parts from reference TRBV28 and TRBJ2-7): DVKVTQSSRYLVKRTGEKVFLECVQDMDHENMFWYRQDPGLGLRLIYFSYDVKMKEKGDIPEGYSVSREKKERFSLILESASTNQTSMYLCASSIKVPGNYEQYFGPGTRLTVT.

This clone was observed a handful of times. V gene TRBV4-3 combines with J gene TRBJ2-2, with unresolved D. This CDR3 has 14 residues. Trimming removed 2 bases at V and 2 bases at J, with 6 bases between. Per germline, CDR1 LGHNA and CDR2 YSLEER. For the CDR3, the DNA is TGCGCCAGCAGCCAACTAGTCAACACCGGGGAGCTGTTTTTT. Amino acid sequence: CASSQLVNTGELFF.

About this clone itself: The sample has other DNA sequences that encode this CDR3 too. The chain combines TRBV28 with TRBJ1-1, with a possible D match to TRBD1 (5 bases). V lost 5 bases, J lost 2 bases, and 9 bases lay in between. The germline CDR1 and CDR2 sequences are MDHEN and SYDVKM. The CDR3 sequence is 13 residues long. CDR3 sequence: CASSPTGNTEAFF. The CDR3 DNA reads TGTGCCAGCAGTCCTACAGGAAACACTGAAGCTTTCTTT.